The 32 T cell receptor beta chains reported below all come from one sample, sequenced in a study of cytomegalovirus exposure and HLA in healthy donors. Amplification used 60 Vbeta primers and 13 Jbeta primers. Generated by immunoSEQ multiplex PCR, the TCRdb table keeps only in-frame clones and is missing some. The sample gives roughly 160,000 clones, approximately 80% of which show up once; over 2.5% is in the top ten. Sequencing was done on a sample of PBMCs. The receptor source for this set is a woman aged 45-59 years in good health and CMV-seropositive.

V usage is TRBV29-1 and J usage is TRBJ2-3, with TRBD1 matching 8 bases. The junction had 9 bases not matched to a gene; V was cut back by 2 bases and J by 2 bases. The length of the CDR3 is 16 residues. Germline V gene lookup returns CDR1 SQVTM and CDR2 ANQGSEA. This chain's CDR3 is CSVEQLLTGDTDTQYF. DNA of the CDR3: TGCAGCGTTGAACAGCTGTTGACAGGGGACACAGATACGCAGTATTTT.

The chain recombines TRBV4-2 with TRBJ2-7, with a tentative D call TRBD2 (6 bases). Germline assignment: CDR1 LGHNA and CDR2 YNFKEQ. CDR3 size: 18 residues. The V and J ends lost 1 base and 0 bases respectively, with 19 bases between them. The CDR3 reads CASSQGLRDSESSYEQYF. The CDR3 coding sequence is TGTGCCAGCAGCCAAGGACTCCGGGACTCCGAAAGCTCCTACGAGCAGTACTTC.

The chain employs TRBV30 and TRBJ1-5, with TRBD1 as a possible D gene (6 bases). The CDR3 totals 15 residues. The V gene's germline CDR1 is GTSNPN and CDR2 SVGIG (reference sequence). With 2 bases removed from V and 5 bases from J, the gap between germline ends came to 16 bases. The CDR3 DNA follows: TGTGCCTGGAGTCCCCCGGACAGTGACGATCAGCCCCAGCATTTT. Translated, it gives CAWSPPDSDDQPQHF.

A single count supports this clone. The chain carries TRBV2 and TRBJ1-1; D is perhaps TRBD1 (5 bases). This CDR3 is built from 14 residues. Germline loops: CDR1 SNHLY, CDR2 FYNNEI. Trimming removed 8 bases at V and 6 bases at J, with 19 bases between. The CDR3 coding sequence is TGTGCCAGCTTACTACAGGACCGAAGGGCTGAAGCTTTCTTT. This encodes CASLLQDRRAEAFF.

The V gene is TRBV11-2, the J gene TRBJ2-2, with TRBD2 matching over 7 bases. Germline CDR1 and CDR2: SGHAT and FQNNGV. This CDR3 contains 17 residues. Trimming cost V 1 base and J 5 bases; bases outside gene matches: 10. The CDR3 sequence is CASSLGEGGTLTGELFF. In DNA, the CDR3 is TGTGCCAGCAGCTTAGGGGAGGGCGGAACCCTTACCGGGGAGCTGTTTTTT. Variable domain in full (rest from reference TRBV11-2 and TRBJ2-2): EAGVAQSPRYKIIEKRQSVAFWCNPISGHATLYWYQQILGQGPKLLIQFQNNGVVDDSQLPKDRFSAERLKGVDSTLKIQPAKLEDSAVYLCASSLGEGGTLTGELFFGEGSRLTVL.

The chain employs TRBV21-1 and TRBJ2-7; TRBD2 is taken as the D call from the table, unchecked against the DNA. TRBV21-1 is shown as a pseudogene. The CDR3 has 17 amino acids. The CDR3, as DNA: TGTGCCAGCAGCAAAGATCACTCTAGCGGGGGGGCTAGGGAGCAGTACTTC. This codes for CASSKDHSSGGAREQYF.

J is TRBJ1-1 and V is TRBV19, with 9 bases fitting TRBD1. Looked up from germline, CDR1 is LNHDA and CDR2 is SQIVND (reference sequence). J was trimmed by 3 bases and V by 4 bases; bases with no gene match: 6. CDR3 length equals 15 residues. CDR3 in amino acids: CASSRDRVADTEAFF. CDR3 nucleotide sequence: TGTGCCAGTAGTAGGGACAGGGTTGCTGACACTGAAGCTTTCTTT. The full variable domain, with the rest looked up from reference TRBV19 and TRBJ1-1, is DGGITQSPKYLFRKEGQNVTLSCEQNLNHDAMYWYRQDPGQGLRLIYYSQIVNDFQKGDIAEGYSVSREKKESFPLTVTSAQKNPTAFYLCASSRDRVADTEAFFGQGTRLTVV.

The rearrangement links TRBV5-1 to TRBJ1-6; TRBD1 might be the D (6 bases). The CDR3 contains 17 residues. V was trimmed by 0 bases and J by 6 bases, leaving 16 bases between them. The germline V gene encodes CDR1 SGHRS and CDR2 YFSETQ. CDR3 loop: CASSLDVPGRGNSPLHF. As DNA, the CDR3 is TGCGCCAGCAGCTTGGATGTTCCGGGCAGGGGTAATTCACCCCTCCACTTT.

Here the CDR3 DNA reads TGTGCCAGCAGTTACGGGCAGGGAAATGGCTACACCTTC. Its translation is CASSYGQGNGYTF. The V gene is TRBV6-5, the J gene TRBJ1-2, with TRBD1 as a possible D gene (5 bases). This CDR3 is built from 13 residues. With 2 bases removed from V and 6 bases from J, the gap between germline ends came to 10 bases. Germline CDR1 is MNHEY and CDR2 is SVGAGI.

The chain uses TRBV29-1 and TRBJ1-1; 9 nucleotides match TRBD1. Looked up from germline, CDR1 is SQVTM and CDR2 is ANQGSEA. The V gene end was trimmed by 6 bases and the J gene end by 3 bases; junction bases not matched to a gene: 11. The CDR3 is 15 amino acids. The CDR3 sequence: CSVQDRGGRDTEAFF. DNA of the CDR3: TGCAGCGTCCAGGACAGGGGAGGGAGGGACACTGAAGCTTTCTTT.

Here the CDR3 DNA reads TGCGCCAGCAGCATCCGGGACAGGGCTTTGTACGAGCAGTACTTC. It translates to CASSIRDRALYEQYF. The genes are TRBV5-1 and TRBJ2-7, with 9 bases fitting TRBD1. The CDR3 is made up of 15 amino acids. J gave up 4 bases and V 4 bases, and 9 bases lay outside the gene matches. Germline CDR1 is SGHRS and CDR2 is YFSETQ.

The chain combines TRBV14 with TRBJ2-5, with D perhaps matching TRBD1 (5 bases). Trimming left V 5 bases short and J 2 bases short, with 18 bases between. Germline assignment: CDR1 SGHDN and CDR2 FVKESK. CDR3 length equals 16 residues. CDR3 nucleotide sequence: TGTGCCAGCAGCTATCACCAAGGGGCAGATCAAGAGACCCAGTACTTC. Translated: CASSYHQGADQETQYF.

The rearrangement joins TRBV7-2 to TRBJ2-5; 7 positions match TRBD1. Germline V gives CDR1 SGHTA, CDR2 FQGNSA. The CDR3 loop spans 13 amino acids. The ends lost 4 bases at V and 5 bases at J; junction bases unmatched: 4. The CDR3 nucleotides are TGTGCCAGCAGCTCAGGACAGGTCGAGACCCAGTACTTC. Encoded protein: CASSSGQVETQYF.

In this sample, this clone turned up once. The gene calls are TRBV5-4 and TRBJ1-2; D is unresolved. CDR1 and CDR2 (germline): SGHNT, YYREEE (reference sequence). The V and J ends lost 0 bases and 3 bases respectively, with 6 bases between them. The CDR3 extends over 13 amino acids. CDR3 nucleotide sequence: TGTGCCAGCAGCTTGGGGAGTGACTATGGCTACACCTTC. Encoded protein: CASSLGSDYGYTF.

The chain uses TRBV28 and TRBJ2-7; 16 bases match TRBD2. The CDR3 extends over 15 amino acids. V trimming: 6 bases; J trimming: 7 bases; junction bases outside the gene matches: 6. Germline CDR1 MDHEN, CDR2 SYDVKM. CDR3 residues: CASRGTSGRGREQYF. DNA of the CDR3: TGTGCCAGCAGGGGGACTAGCGGGAGGGGCAGGGAGCAGTACTTC. The full variable domain, with the rest looked up from reference TRBV28 and TRBJ2-7, is DVKVTQSSRYLVKRTGEKVFLECVQDMDHENMFWYRQDPGLGLRLIYFSYDVKMKEKGDIPEGYSVSREKKERFSLILESASTNQTSMYLCASRGTSGRGREQYFGPGTRLTVT.

The gene calls are TRBV6-5 and TRBJ1-1, with 7 bases lining up with TRBD1. Trimming at V came to 10 bases and at J to 7 bases, leaving 3 bases not matched to a gene. The CDR3 sequence is 10 residues long. Looked up from germline, CDR1 is MNHEY and CDR2 is SVGAGI. The CDR3 DNA follows: TGTGCCACTGGGACAGTTGAAGCTTTCTTT. Protein: CATGTVEAFF.

The chain joins TRBV6-5 to TRBJ1-2; D is undetermined. The CDR3 is made up of 15 amino acids. V shed 0 bases and J shed 6 bases, with 14 bases lying between them. The germline gives CDR1 MNHEY, CDR2 SVGAGI. The CDR3: CASSYSGSLIDGYTF. The CDR3 DNA follows: TGTGCCAGCAGTTACTCGGGCAGCTTGATTGATGGCTACACCTTC.

This clone has just one count. The genes are TRBV7-4 and TRBJ2-7, with 8 nucleotides matching TRBD2. This CDR3 has 15 amino acids. With V trimmed by 4 bases and J by 1 base, 6 bases remained unmatched. CDR1 and CDR2 (germline): SGHVT, SQSDAQ. The CDR3 sequence is CASSSGLAESYEQYF. Here the CDR3 DNA reads TGTGCCAGCAGCTCAGGACTAGCCGAATCCTACGAGCAGTACTTC.

To note about this clone: The same CDR3 arises from other DNA sequences in this sample as well. The chain has TRBV7-6 and TRBJ1-6, with D perhaps TRBD1 (5 bases). This CDR3 is built from 15 residues. CDR1 is SGHVS and CDR2 is FNYEAQ in the germline V gene. V lost 0 bases, J lost 9 bases, and 12 bases lay in between. The CDR3 DNA sequence: TGTGCCAGCAGCTTAGCACAGGCGATGGCTTCACCCCTCCACTTT. Amino acids: CASSLAQAMASPLHF.

The V and J genes are TRBV30 and TRBJ1-2; D call uncertain. CDR1 and CDR2 from the germline V gene are GTSNPN and SVGIG (reference sequence). CDR3 length: 12 residues. V was cut by 4 bases and J by 2 bases, with 8 bases left in between. The CDR3 DNA is TGTGCCTGGACCCCCGGGAACTATGGCTACACCTTC. It codes for CAWTPGNYGYTF.

The chain carries TRBV9 and TRBJ1-2; 10 bases align to TRBD1. CDR1 SGDLS and CDR2 YYNGEE come from the germline V gene. The CDR3 contains 14 residues. J was trimmed by 5 bases and V by 4 bases; bases with no gene match: 5. The CDR3 DNA is TGTGCCAGCAGCCCCGGACAGGGGGGTTATGGCTACACCTTC. This translates into CASSPGQGGYGYTF.

The chain carries TRBV7-9 and TRBJ2-1, with D possibly matching TRBD2 (7 bases). Trimming took off 4 bases at V and 8 bases at J, with 21 bases between the two ends. The length of the CDR3 is 16 residues. Germline CDR1 and CDR2: SEHNR and FQNEAQ (reference sequence). DNA of the CDR3: TGTGCCAGCAGCTCCCCCCCGGAGGGGGGGGCGGATGAGCAGTTCTTC. Residues: CASSSPPEGGADEQFF.

The chain combines TRBV7-2 with TRBJ1-5, with D possibly matching TRBD1 (5 bases). Germline lookup yields CDR1 SGHTA and CDR2 FQGNSA. The CDR3 has 12 residues. V was shortened by 4 bases and J by 6 bases, with 7 bases between the two germline ends. Here the CDR3 DNA reads TGTGCCAGCAGCTCTCAGGGTCAGCCCCAGCATTTT. This gives the protein CASSSQGQPQHF.

The gene calls are TRBV4-1 and TRBJ1-4; no clear D. The CDR3 spans 15 residues. Trimming stripped 4 bases from V and 0 bases from J, with 9 bases between. Germline V gives CDR1 MGHRA, CDR2 YSYEKL. CDR3 sequence reads: CASSRYGATNEKLFF. CDR3 DNA sequence: TGCGCCAGCAGCCGTTACGGTGCAACTAATGAAAAACTGTTTTTT.

The rearrangement links TRBV4-2 to TRBJ2-3; perhaps TRBD1 as D (8 bases). The CDR3 consists of 15 residues. CDR1 is LGHNA and CDR2 is YNFKEQ in the germline V gene. V was trimmed by 6 bases and J by 0 bases, leaving 13 bases between them. The CDR3 protein is CASRTGGLSTDTQYF. In DNA, the CDR3 is TGTGCCAGCAGAACAGGGGGACTAAGCACAGATACGCAGTATTTT.

The rearrangement links TRBV6-6 to TRBJ2-7; TRBD1 matches 9 bases. There are 13 residues in the CDR3. Germline V gives CDR1 MNHNY, CDR2 SVGAGI (reference sequence). Losses at the gene ends were 6 bases for V and 6 bases for J; bases not matched to a gene: 6. The CDR3 protein is CASRSGQGVEQYF. CDR3 coding DNA: TGTGCCAGCAGATCGGGACAGGGCGTCGAGCAGTACTTC.

The chain uses TRBV19 and TRBJ2-1; 9 bases map to TRBD1. This CDR3 has 15 residues. In germline, CDR1 is LNHDA, CDR2 SQIVND (reference sequence). The ends lost 5 bases at V and 8 bases at J; junction bases unmatched: 10. The CDR3 region has the DNA TGTGCCAGTAGTTCACCCGGGACAGGGTGGGATGAGCAGTTCTTC. Translation gives CASSSPGTGWDEQFF.

A remark on this clone: Other nucleotide sequences in the sample specify the same CDR3. The chain joins TRBV19 to TRBJ1-2; 7 nucleotides agree with TRBD1. This CDR3 has 14 residues. Per germline, CDR1 LNHDA and CDR2 SQIVND (reference sequence). Losses at the gene ends were 5 bases for V and 0 bases for J; bases not matched to a gene: 3. CDR3 in amino acids: CASSRDRANYGYTF. CDR3 bases: TGTGCCAGTAGTCGGGACAGAGCTAACTATGGCTACACCTTC.

This clone was seen only once. The chain employs TRBV11-2 and TRBJ1-2; 8 nucleotides agree with TRBD1. Germline-derived CDR1 and CDR2 are SGHAT and FQNNGV. Trimming removed 1 base from V and 4 bases from J; junction bases left unmatched: 5. The CDR3 is 15 amino acids. CDR3: CASSLAGQGSYGYTF. DNA for the CDR3: TGTGCCAGCAGCTTAGCCGGACAGGGCTCCTATGGCTACACCTTC.

This sequence joins TRBV13 and TRBJ2-2; no definite D call. Germline assignment: CDR1 PRHDT and CDR2 FYEKMQ (reference sequence). The CDR3 length is 13 residues. V was clipped by 8 bases and J by 7 bases, with 14 bases between them. The CDR3 loop reads CASCEIKNGELFF. In DNA, the CDR3 is TGTGCCAGCTGTGAGATCAAGAACGGGGAGCTGTTTTTT.

There are a few counts of this clone. The chain uses TRBV28 and TRBJ2-7; 7 nucleotides line up with TRBD1. Trimming took 6 bases from V and 0 from J; bases not matched to a gene: 5. The CDR3 loop spans 14 amino acids. In germline, CDR1 is MDHEN, CDR2 SYDVKM. The CDR3 loop reads CASRKQGSSYEQYF. The CDR3 DNA reads TGTGCCAGCAGAAAACAGGGGTCCTCCTACGAGCAGTACTTC.

The rearrangement uses TRBV7-2 and TRBJ1-2; D gene unclear. Germline-derived CDR1 and CDR2 are SGHTA and FQGNSA. The CDR3 is made up of 12 amino acids. Trimming took off 4 bases at V and 4 bases at J, with 7 bases between the two ends. The CDR3 sequence is CASSSFSYGYTF. The CDR3 region has the DNA TGTGCCAGCAGCTCCTTTAGCTATGGCTACACCTTC.